Listed below are T cell receptor beta chains from one sample, sequenced in a study of cytomegalovirus exposure and HLA in healthy donors. Sequenced by immunoSEQ multiplex PCR; TCRdb stores in-frame clones only, minus some. This sample's table reports 140,000 to 150,000 clones. The specimen was PBMCs. These receptors all stem from a male donor in good health and CMV-seronegative. Both conserved end residues are part of each CDR3. Fields, in order: V gene, J gene, D gene, CDR3 DNA, CDR3 protein. A D gene is named only where the DNA matches it firmly.

V gene: TRBV10-3; J gene: TRBJ1-4; D gene: .; CDR3 DNA: TGTGCCATCAGTGAGTCCATCGGGGAATGGGATGAAAAACTGTTTTTT; CDR3 protein: CAISESIGEWDEKLFF
V gene: TRBV30; J gene: TRBJ1-4; D gene: .; CDR3 DNA: TGTGCCTGGGCTCCGGGACAAGGGAATGAAAAACTGTTTTTT; CDR3 protein: CAWAPGQGNEKLFF
V gene: TRBV6-5; J gene: TRBJ1-6; D gene: TRBD1; CDR3 DNA: TGTGCCAGCAGTTTTTCTCGGGACAGCTATCATTCACCCCTCCACTTT; CDR3 protein: CASSFSRDSYHSPLHF
V gene: TRBV11-3; J gene: TRBJ2-2; D gene: .; CDR3 DNA: TGTGCCAGCAGTTCTACCGGTGGCACCGGGGAGCTGTTTTTT; CDR3 protein: CASSSTGGTGELFF
V gene: TRBV11-2; J gene: TRBJ1-5; D gene: .; CDR3 DNA: TGTGCCAGCAGCTTAGGGGGGGGGACGGAGCCCCAGCATTTT; CDR3 protein: CASSLGGGTEPQHF
V gene: TRBV6-5; J gene: TRBJ1-2; D gene: .; CDR3 DNA: TGTGCCAGCACCCTTTCGGGGAGGAACTATGGCTACACCTTC; CDR3 protein: CASTLSGRNYGYTF
V gene: TRBV10-1; J gene: TRBJ2-5; D gene: TRBD2; CDR3 DNA: TGCGCCAGCAGCGAGGGGTGGACTAGCGGGAGGGCCGAGGAGACCCAGTACTTC; CDR3 protein: CASSEGWTSGRAEETQYF
V gene: TRBV6-1; J gene: TRBJ2-7; D gene: .; CDR3 DNA: TGTGCCAGCAGCGGGGGGACAGGTAGCTACGAGCAGTACTTC; CDR3 protein: CASSGGTGSYEQYF
V gene: TRBV15; J gene: TRBJ2-5; D gene: .; CDR3 DNA: TGTGCCACCAGCAGCCAAGGACAGTTCGAGACCCAGTACTTC; CDR3 protein: CATSSQGQFETQYF
V gene: TRBV18; J gene: TRBJ1-5; D gene: TRBD1; CDR3 DNA: TGTGCCAGCTCACCCAGTCCGGGACAGGGCGCAAATCAGCCCCAGCATTTT; CDR3 protein: CASSPSPGQGANQPQHF
V gene: TRBV7-2; J gene: TRBJ1-6; D gene: TRBD1; CDR3 DNA: TGTGCCAGCAGCTTAGCTCCCGGGACAGCAAGCTCACCCCTCCACTTT; CDR3 protein: CASSLAPGTASSPLHF
V gene: TRBV9; J gene: TRBJ2-3; D gene: TRBD2; CDR3 DNA: TGTGCCAGCGCCTCCGGGGGGTCAGATACGCAGTATTTT; CDR3 protein: CASASGGSDTQYF
V gene: TRBV9; J gene: TRBJ1-3; D gene: TRBD1; CDR3 DNA: TGTGCCAGCAGCGTATTACAGGGGGCGTCTGGAAACACCACATATTTT; CDR3 protein: CASSVLQGASGNTTYF
V gene: TRBV7-9; J gene: TRBJ2-6; D gene: .; CDR3 DNA: TGTGCCAGCAGCCCTACTGGGGCCAACGTCCTGACTTTC; CDR3 protein: CASSPTGANVLTF
V gene: TRBV19; J gene: TRBJ2-7; D gene: .; CDR3 DNA: TGTGCCAGTAGTATAGGGCGTCAGGGTATGGACGAGCAGTACTTC; CDR3 protein: CASSIGRQGMDEQYF
V gene: TRBV9; J gene: TRBJ1-2; D gene: TRBD1; CDR3 DNA: TGTGCCAGCAGCGTAGGCGACAGGGGAGAGGATGGCTACACCTTC; CDR3 protein: CASSVGDRGEDGYTF
V gene: TRBV30; J gene: TRBJ1-4; D gene: TRBD1; CDR3 DNA: TGTGCCTGGGAGACAGGGAGAGGCGAAAAACTGTTTTTT; CDR3 protein: CAWETGRGEKLFF
V gene: TRBV5-1; J gene: TRBJ1-2; D gene: TRBD1; CDR3 DNA: TGCGCCAGCAGCTTGGTTTCAGTTGCACAGGGGGCACATGGCTACACCTTC; CDR3 protein: CASSLVSVAQGAHGYTF
V gene: TRBV4-3; J gene: TRBJ2-7; D gene: .; CDR3 DNA: TGCGCCAGCAGCCAACATCAGGCCCCCTCCTACGAGCAGTACTTC; CDR3 protein: CASSQHQAPSYEQYF
V gene: TRBV19; J gene: TRBJ1-1; D gene: .; CDR3 DNA: TGTGCCAGTACCCAAAAGAGGGATACTGAAGCTTTCTTT; CDR3 protein: CASTQKRDTEAFF
V gene: TRBV6-1; J gene: TRBJ2-7; D gene: .; CDR3 DNA: TGTGCCAGCAGTGAACCCGACAGGTACGAGCAGTACTTC; CDR3 protein: CASSEPDRYEQYF
V gene: TRBV6-1; J gene: TRBJ2-2; D gene: .; CDR3 DNA: TGTGCCAGCAGCGCGAAGAACACCGGGGAGCTGTTTTTT; CDR3 protein: CASSAKNTGELFF
V gene: TRBV6-5; J gene: TRBJ1-5; D gene: .; CDR3 DNA: TGTGCCAGCAGTTACTCCTCAGGGGTTGGGCAGCCCCAGCATTTT; CDR3 protein: CASSYSSGVGQPQHF
V gene: TRBV30; J gene: TRBJ1-3; D gene: TRBD1; CDR3 DNA: TGTGCCTGGAGTGCACCCGGGACAGGGGCTGGAAACACCATATATTTT; CDR3 protein: CAWSAPGTGAGNTIYF
V gene: TRBV7-8; J gene: TRBJ1-1; D gene: .; CDR3 DNA: TGTGCCAGCAGCTTACGGGTCCTGAACACTGAAGCTTTCTTT; CDR3 protein: CASSLRVLNTEAFF
V gene: TRBV7-2; J gene: TRBJ1-1; D gene: .; CDR3 DNA: TGTGCCAGCAGCCCTGGCCCGGAGGGCACTGAAGCTTTCTTT; CDR3 protein: CASSPGPEGTEAFF
V gene: TRBV4-2; J gene: TRBJ2-2; D gene: .; CDR3 DNA: TGTGCCAGCAGCCAAGAAAGCAACACCGGGGAGCTGTTTTTT; CDR3 protein: CASSQESNTGELFF
V gene: TRBV30; J gene: TRBJ1-5; D gene: .; CDR3 DNA: TGTGCCTGGAGTACGGTCCATAGCAATCAGCCCCAGCATTTT; CDR3 protein: CAWSTVHSNQPQHF
V gene: TRBV30; J gene: TRBJ1-5; D gene: .; CDR3 DNA: TGTGCCTGGAGTGTATTGGGGGCTAGCAATCAGCCCCAGCATTTT; CDR3 protein: CAWSVLGASNQPQHF
V gene: TRBV6-5; J gene: TRBJ2-7; D gene: TRBD2; CDR3 DNA: TGTGCCAGCAGTTACTCGAGTAGCGGGGCGATTGGAGAGCAGTACTTC; CDR3 protein: CASSYSSSGAIGEQYF
V gene: TRBV7-6; J gene: TRBJ1-1; D gene: .; CDR3 DNA: TGTGCCAGCCAATCAAAACAGGGTCTCGCTGAAGCTTTCTTT; CDR3 protein: CASQSKQGLAEAFF
V gene: TRBV5-4; J gene: TRBJ1-1; D gene: .; CDR3 DNA: TGTGCCAGCAGTCTTACAGGGACTGAAGCTTTCTTT; CDR3 protein: CASSLTGTEAFF
V gene: TRBV7-6; J gene: TRBJ1-2; D gene: .; CDR3 DNA: TGTGCCAGCAGCTTACAGCGGGGCTATGGCTACACCTTC; CDR3 protein: CASSLQRGYGYTF
V gene: TRBV5-1; J gene: TRBJ1-3; D gene: .; CDR3 DNA: TGCGCCAGCAGCTTTCCGCTGAGTGCGAGAAACACCATATATTTT; CDR3 protein: CASSFPLSARNTIYF
V gene: TRBV10-2; J gene: TRBJ1-2; D gene: .; CDR3 DNA: TGCGCCAGCACCAGGGCCGTGGGGTATGGCTACACCTTC; CDR3 protein: CASTRAVGYGYTF
V gene: TRBV9; J gene: TRBJ2-3; D gene: TRBD2; CDR3 DNA: TGTGCCAGCAGCGAGGGGACTAGCGGGGGAGGGCTTATGGACACGCAGTATTTT; CDR3 protein: CASSEGTSGGGLMDTQYF
V gene: TRBV7-3; J gene: TRBJ2-2; D gene: .; CDR3 DNA: TGTGCCAGCAGCTTAATAGGGAGTACCGGGGAGCTGTTTTTT; CDR3 protein: CASSLIGSTGELFF
V gene: TRBV30; J gene: TRBJ2-2; D gene: TRBD2; CDR3 DNA: TGTGCCTGGGAGCTAGCGGGAGTCACCGGGGAGCTGTTTTTT; CDR3 protein: CAWELAGVTGELFF
V gene: TRBV13; J gene: TRBJ2-3; D gene: TRBD2; CDR3 DNA: TGTGCCAGCAGCTTAACTAGCGGGGACCTCTCCACAGATACGCAGTATTTT; CDR3 protein: CASSLTSGDLSTDTQYF
V gene: TRBV18; J gene: TRBJ2-5; D gene: .; CDR3 DNA: TGTGCCAGCTCAACACAAGAGACCCAGTACTTC; CDR3 protein: CASSTQETQYF
V gene: TRBV11-2; J gene: TRBJ1-2; D gene: .; CDR3 DNA: TGTGCCAGCAGCGGGAGAGGACAGAACGACTATGGCTACACCTTC; CDR3 protein: CASSGRGQNDYGYTF
V gene: TRBV7-2; J gene: TRBJ2-5; D gene: TRBD2; CDR3 DNA: TGTGCCAGCAGCTTCCCCATCGGGGGGGGGCAAGAGACCCAGTACTTC; CDR3 protein: CASSFPIGGGQETQYF
V gene: TRBV5-1; J gene: TRBJ2-7; D gene: .; CDR3 DNA: TGCGCCAGCAGCTTGGGTTTTGACAAGACCTACGAGCAGTACTTC; CDR3 protein: CASSLGFDKTYEQYF
V gene: TRBV11-2; J gene: TRBJ2-7; D gene: TRBD2; CDR3 DNA: TGTGCCAGCAGCTTTACTAGCGGGGTCTACGAGCAGTACTTC; CDR3 protein: CASSFTSGVYEQYF
V gene: TRBV7-2; J gene: TRBJ1-5; D gene: TRBD1; CDR3 DNA: TGTGCCAGCAGCTCAGCCGGGACAGGCTGGGATAGCAATCAGCCCCAGCATTTT; CDR3 protein: CASSSAGTGWDSNQPQHF
V gene: TRBV29-1; J gene: TRBJ1-2; D gene: TRBD1; CDR3 DNA: TGCAGCGTTGAGGGACAGGGGGCGACGCAAGGCTACACCTTC; CDR3 protein: CSVEGQGATQGYTF
V gene: TRBV6-1; J gene: TRBJ2-1; D gene: .; CDR3 DNA: TGTGCCAGCAGTGAACGTAATGAGCAGTTCTTC; CDR3 protein: CASSERNEQFF
V gene: TRBV10-1; J gene: TRBJ2-5; D gene: TRBD2; CDR3 DNA: TGCGCCAGCAGTGGGAAGCCGGGAGGGGTACAAGAGACCCAGTACTTC; CDR3 protein: CASSGKPGGVQETQYF
V gene: TRBV19; J gene: TRBJ2-7; D gene: TRBD2; CDR3 DNA: TGTGCCAGTAGTATAGCTCTCGGTAGCGGGGGATCCTACGAGCAGTACTTC; CDR3 protein: CASSIALGSGGSYEQYF
V gene: TRBV28; J gene: TRBJ1-5; D gene: .; CDR3 DNA: TGTGCCGCCACAAGTAGCAATCAGCCCCAGCATTTT; CDR3 protein: CAATSSNQPQHF
V gene: TRBV28; J gene: TRBJ2-7; D gene: TRBD1; CDR3 DNA: TGTGCCAGCAGTTTTCAAGGACAGGGGGAGGACTTC; CDR3 protein: CASSFQGQGEDF
V gene: TRBV6-1; J gene: TRBJ2-2; D gene: TRBD2; CDR3 DNA: TGTGCCAGCAGGGAAGGGACTATCGACACCGGGGAGCTGTTTTTT; CDR3 protein: CASREGTIDTGELFF
V gene: TRBV18; J gene: TRBJ2-7; D gene: TRBD2; CDR3 DNA: TGTGCCAGCTCCCCCTCCGGGGGGAGCTCCTACGAGCAGTACTTC; CDR3 protein: CASSPSGGSSYEQYF